The next 25 T cell receptor beta chains were all read from a single sample in a study of long-term antiretroviral therapy in people with HIV. At the survey level, the v3.0 immunoSEQ assay was run. Assay used: immunoSEQ multiplex PCR; TCRdb lists only in-frame clones, some missing. The sample records 26,000 or so clones, over 75% being singletons. This material consisted of unsorted PBMCs, taken 2 years after starting antiretroviral therapy. The receptor source for this set is a man aged 50 or older with HIV.

The chain carries TRBV19 and TRBJ2-1; a possible D gene is TRBD1 (5 bases). The germline V gene has CDR1 LNHDA and CDR2 SQIVND (reference sequence). V lost 3 bases to trimming and J lost 3 bases, with 15 bases between them. The CDR3 extends over 16 amino acids. The CDR3 DNA sequence: TGTGCCAGTAGTATGGGGCGGCCCTCGGGCTACAATGAGCAGTTCTTC. Its protein is CASSMGRPSGYNEQFF.

This sequence joins TRBV6-6 and TRBJ1-3; no clear D. Germline V gene lookup returns CDR1 MNHNY and CDR2 SVGAGI (reference sequence). This CDR3 has 13 residues. Trimming removed 6 bases at V and 2 bases at J, with 8 bases between. This chain's CDR3 is CASSFLTGNTIYF. CDR3 in DNA: TGTGCCAGCAGCTTCCTAACTGGAAACACCATATATTTT.

The V and J genes are TRBV5-6 and TRBJ2-3, with 8 bases fitting TRBD2. CDR3 length equals 18 residues. V shed 1 base and J 1 base; nucleotides not matched to a gene: 11. The V gene's germline CDR1 is SGHDT and CDR2 YYEEEE. The CDR3 DNA follows: TGTGCCAGCAGCTTGAAAGCGGGAGAATGGGAGGGCACAGATACGCAGTATTTT. Protein sequence: CASSLKAGEWEGTDTQYF.

The V gene is TRBV6-1, the J gene TRBJ1-1; D perhaps matches TRBD1 (5 bases). The CDR3 is made up of 13 amino acids. Germline V gene data show CDR1 as MNHNS and CDR2 as SASEGT. Trimming pared 5 bases from V and 3 bases from J, leaving 10 bases between. The CDR3 sequence is CASSSRGDTEAFF. The CDR3 DNA is TGTGCCAGCAGTTCCAGAGGGGACACTGAAGCTTTCTTT.

The chain couples TRBV11-2 to TRBJ2-7; 7 nucleotides match TRBD1. The germline CDR1 and CDR2 sequences are SGHAT and FQNNGV. The CDR3 length is 18 residues. V lost 2 bases, J lost 1 base, and 14 bases stayed unmatched. CDR3 residues: CASSLPTVVMTGSYEQYF. Here the CDR3 DNA reads TGTGCCAGCAGCTTACCCACCGTAGTGATGACAGGGTCCTACGAGCAGTACTTC.

This sequence joins TRBV7-2 and TRBJ2-4; no reliable D call. Germline V gives CDR1 SGHTA, CDR2 FQGNSA. CDR3 length equals 15 residues. Deletions cut 0 bases from V and 6 bases from J, with 12 bases between. CDR3 in amino acids: CASSLATRSGNIQYF. DNA of the CDR3: TGTGCCAGCAGCTTAGCGACCAGGTCTGGAAACATTCAGTACTTC.

The chain's CDR3 is CASSPNSGGAGANVLTF. Here the CDR3 DNA reads TGCGCCAGCAGCCCGAACTCCGGGGGCGCTGGGGCCAACGTCCTGACTTTC. The V and J genes are TRBV4-1 and TRBJ2-6; perhaps D is TRBD1 or TRBD2 (6 bases each). V lost 4 bases, J lost 2 bases, and 15 bases lay in between. This CDR3 has 17 amino acids. CDR1 is MGHRA and CDR2 is YSYEKL in the germline V gene.

The chain has TRBV30 and TRBJ2-7; 8 bases line up with TRBD1. J lost 2 bases, V lost 1 base, and 7 bases had no gene match. CDR3 size: 15 residues. Germline CDR1 GTSNPN, CDR2 SVGIG (reference sequence). The CDR3 coding sequence is TGTGCCTGGAGTGAACAGGGGGAGTTAACCTACGAGCAGTACTTC. Its protein product is CAWSEQGELTYEQYF.

This clone was seen a few times. This chain uses TRBV29-1 with TRBJ2-1, with D hard to call. The CDR3 length is 13 residues. The V gene lost 3 bases and the J gene lost 1 base, with 7 bases spanning the gap. CDR1 and CDR2 (germline): SQVTM, ANQGSEA. This CDR3 is CSVDRVSYNEQFF. Written as DNA, the CDR3 is TGCAGCGTTGATAGGGTGTCCTACAATGAGCAGTTCTTC.

This clone was counted only a few times. The chain carries TRBV10-1 and TRBJ2-2, with D unclear. CDR3 length equals 13 residues. The V and J ends lost 2 bases and 7 bases respectively, with 8 bases between them. The germline CDR1 and CDR2 sequences are WNHNN and SYGVQD (reference sequence). In DNA, the CDR3 is TGCGCCAGCAGTGAGCATGGGGTCGGGGAGCTGTTTTTT. Translating gives CASSEHGVGELFF.

This clone was observed once. J is TRBJ2-2 and V is TRBV7-2; D call uncertain. Germline V gene sequence: CDR1 SGHTA, CDR2 FQGNSA. This CDR3 is 12 amino acids long. V was pared by 2 bases and J by 2 bases, with 0 bases between. CDR3 protein: CASSLNTGELFF. The DNA of the CDR3 is TGTGCCAGCAGCTTAAACACCGGGGAGCTGTTTTTT.

This clone has just one count. This chain connects TRBV6-1 to TRBJ2-7; possibly TRBD1 for D (6 bases). The germline gives CDR1 MNHNS, CDR2 SASEGT. V was pared by 5 bases and J by 4 bases, with 15 bases between. The CDR3 extends over 14 amino acids. The CDR3 region is CASSYYRVAYEQYF. CDR3 sequence (DNA): TGTGCCAGCAGTTATTACAGGGTCGCGTACGAGCAGTACTTC.

This sequence joins TRBV2 and TRBJ2-5, with TRBD2 matching over 12 bases. The V gene's germline CDR1 is SNHLY and CDR2 FYNNEI. The V gene end was trimmed by 6 bases and the J gene end by 1 base; junction bases not matched to a gene: 6. The length of the CDR3 is 16 residues. The CDR3 nucleotides read TGTGCCAGCAGGCAGACTAGCGGGGGCCTCCAAGAGACCCAGTACTTC. Its translation is CASRQTSGGLQETQYF.

The chain joins TRBV27 to TRBJ2-2; D is undetermined. V was pared by 2 bases and J by 1 base, with 11 bases between. CDR1 is MNHEY and CDR2 is SMNVEV in the germline V gene (reference sequence). The CDR3 totals 16 residues. This chain's CDR3 is CASSLRAGVNTGELFF. CDR3 bases: TGTGCCAGCAGTTTAAGGGCAGGAGTGAACACCGGGGAGCTGTTTTTT.

The chain recombines TRBV28 with TRBJ1-2; D not certain. This CDR3 spans 12 amino acids. V was trimmed by 5 bases and J by 8 bases, leaving 12 bases between them. Germline CDR1 reads MDHEN; CDR2 reads SYDVKM. The CDR3: CASSPSGFGYTF. The DNA of the CDR3 is TGTGCCAGCAGTCCCTCGGGGTTCGGCTACACCTTC.

The rearrangement uses TRBV7-9 and TRBJ1-5; 8 nucleotides match TRBD1. The CDR3 sequence is 17 residues long. The germline gives CDR1 SEHNR, CDR2 FQNEAQ (reference sequence). Trimming at V came to 1 base and at J to 7 bases, leaving 12 bases not matched to a gene. CDR3 bases: TGTGCCAGCAGCTTAGTTCCAGGGGGCGAACTCGGACAGCCCCAGCATTTT. This encodes CASSLVPGGELGQPQHF.

The rearrangement links TRBV7-9 to TRBJ1-2, with D possibly being TRBD1 (5 bases). The CDR3 loop spans 14 amino acids. The V gene's germline CDR1 is SEHNR and CDR2 FQNEAQ (reference sequence). Trimming removed 3 bases from V and 4 bases from J, with 12 bases in between. The CDR3 protein is CASSLGQTFYGYTF. The CDR3 nucleotides read TGTGCCAGCAGCTTGGGGCAGACTTTCTATGGCTACACCTTC.

The J gene is TRBJ1-3, the V gene TRBV2; D is possibly TRBD1 (5 bases). V lost 9 bases to trimming and J lost 0 bases, with 12 bases between them. The germline gives CDR1 SNHLY, CDR2 FYNNEI. The CDR3 length is 14 residues. The CDR3 DNA reads TGTGCCAGTCAAAGGGGTTTCTCTGGAAACACCATATATTTT. It yields the protein CASQRGFSGNTIYF.

This chain links TRBV7-9 with TRBJ1-6; 8 positions match TRBD1. Germline-derived CDR1 and CDR2 are SEHNR and FQNEAQ (reference sequence). After removal of 4 bases from V and 10 bases from J, the junction contained 6 bases not matched to a gene. CDR3 length: 14 amino acids. CDR3 region: CASSSRGPGSPLHF. The CDR3, as DNA: TGTGCCAGCAGCTCCAGGGGGCCGGGGTCACCCCTCCACTTT. Filled out from reference TRBV7-9 and TRBJ1-6, the complete variable domain reads DTGVSQNPRHKITKRGQNVTFRCDPISEHNRLYWYRQTLGQGPEFLTYFQNEAQLEKSRLLSDRFSAERPKGSFSTLEIQRTEQGDSAMYLCASSSRGPGSPLHFGNGTRLTVT.

The chain couples TRBV6-6 to TRBJ1-5; tentatively, D is TRBD1 (5 bases). In germline, CDR1 is MNHNY, CDR2 SVGAGI (reference sequence). The CDR3 extends over 11 amino acids. V shed 4 bases and J shed 15 bases, with 13 bases lying between them. Here the CDR3 DNA reads TGTGCCAGCAGTTCGGGACCCACTACGCATTTT. Residues: CASSSGPTTHF.

This clone was recorded once. This chain uses TRBV11-2 with TRBJ2-4; weak D call: TRBD2 (6 bases). The CDR3 has 16 residues. Trimming removed 5 bases from V and 0 bases from J, with 14 bases in between. Germline V lookup: CDR1 SGHAT, CDR2 FQNNGV. The CDR3 spells CASSLVAGIAKNIQYF. The CDR3 DNA is TGTGCCAGCAGCCTCGTGGCGGGGATAGCCAAAAACATTCAGTACTTC.

This clone was found once. The chain employs TRBV9 and TRBJ2-3; possible D gene TRBD1, 6 bases. Trimming took off 1 base at V and 3 bases at J, with 12 bases between the two ends. The V gene's germline CDR1 is SGDLS and CDR2 YYNGEE. The CDR3 is 15 amino acids. The CDR3 DNA follows: TGTGCCAGCAGCGTAATAACAGGGATAACAGATACGCAGTATTTT. As protein: CASSVITGITDTQYF.

This clone was picked up one time. V is TRBV6-6 and J is TRBJ2-7; TRBD2 might be the D (6 bases). The CDR3 runs 14 residues. Trimming shortened V by 4 bases and J by 6 bases, and 16 bases separated the two germline ends. CDR1 MNHNY and CDR2 SVGAGI come from the germline V gene (reference sequence). The CDR3 DNA sequence: TGTGCCAGCAGTTTTGGGTCCGGGGGTACCGAGCAGTACTTC. Protein: CASSFGSGGTEQYF.

The chain employs TRBV4-3 and TRBJ1-1, with a weak D call TRBD1 (6 bases). Trimming took off 4 bases at V and 1 base at J, with 19 bases between the two ends. The germline CDR1 and CDR2 sequences are LGHNA and YSLEER. CDR3 size: 17 residues. The CDR3 bases are TGCGCCAGCAGCCGAACACGACTACAGGGCCGGAACACTGAAGCTTTCTTT. It yields the protein CASSRTRLQGRNTEAFF.

As for this clone: Germline and junction disagree at one end, which may indicate a read error. The chain couples TRBV7-9 to TRBJ2-1; 8 bases line up with TRBD1. Per germline, CDR1 SEHNR and CDR2 FQNEAQ (reference sequence). CDR3 size: 18 residues. CDR3 in DNA: TGTGCCAGCAACTTAAGGGGACAGGAACTAACTCTCTACAATGAGCAGTTCTTC. Translating it yields CASNLRGQELTLYNEQFF.